This TCR beta chain was obtained from a study of beta chain features in type 1 diabetes. Study-level results: Moderately but significantly shorter TCRB CDR3s were found in Type 1 diabetes patients in all four CD4+ subsets. A cDNA-based sequencing approach could over-represent cells with high TCR expression.

In regard to this clone: Its antigen is as yet unknown. Different DNA sequences within this sample yield the same CDR3.

A CD45RO/CCR7/CD25/CD127/CD95/CD27 panel sorted naive, central memory, regulatory and stem cell-like memory CD4+ cells. Of the isolated RNA, all was reverse transcribed, and so the sequenced material was expressed TCRB transcripts. The protocol was immunoSEQ multiplex PCR, while the TCRdb copy is restricted to in-frame clones and leaves out a portion. The sample has about 120,000 clones; around 16% are singletons. The V gene's germline CDR1 is SQVTM and CDR2 ANQGSEA. V was cut by 6 bases and J by 4 bases, with 13 bases left in between. The CDR3 totals 13 residues. Sample: central memory CD4+ T cells from blood. This chain links TRBV29-1 with TRBJ2-1, with D possibly matching TRBD1 (8 bases). This receptor was taken from a man between 18 and 35 years old with type 1 diabetes. CDR3 sequence reads: CSVGGTGYNEQFF. The DNA for the CDR3 is TGCAGCGTGGGGGGGACAGGTTACAATGAGCAGTTCTTC.